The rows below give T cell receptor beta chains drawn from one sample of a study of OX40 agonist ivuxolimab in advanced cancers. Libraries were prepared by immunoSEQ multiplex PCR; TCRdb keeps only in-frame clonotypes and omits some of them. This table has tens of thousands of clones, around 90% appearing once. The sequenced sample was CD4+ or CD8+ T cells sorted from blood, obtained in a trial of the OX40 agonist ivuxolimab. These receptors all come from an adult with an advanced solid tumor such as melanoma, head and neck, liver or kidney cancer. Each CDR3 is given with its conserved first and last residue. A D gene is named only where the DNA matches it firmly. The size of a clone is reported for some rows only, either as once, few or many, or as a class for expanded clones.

TGCAGCGTTTCCCAACTAGCGGGGGGGAACAATGAGCAGTTCTTC	CSVSQLAGGNNEQFF	.	TRBJ2-1	TRBV29-1	TRBD2	15
TGTGCCAGCAGTTTAGCGGCAGGGGGAGCCTACGAGCAGTACTTC	CASSLAAGGAYEQYF	.	TRBJ2-7	TRBV28	TRBD1	15
TGTGCCAGCGCAGCTTCGAGCTGGCAGGGAGGGTACGAGCAGTACTTC	CASAASSWQGGYEQYF	.	TRBJ2-7	TRBV4-2	TRBD2	16
TGTGCCAGCAGCCATAAACCGGGCACCGGGGAGCTGTTTTTT	CASSHKPGTGELFF	.	TRBJ2-2	TRBV4-2	.	14
TGTGCCAGCAGCTCCCTCAAAGGGGACAGGAGACATGGCTACACCTTC	CASSSLKGDRRHGYTF	.	TRBJ1-2	TRBV11-2	TRBD1	16
TGTGCCAGCTCACCACCGATGCGTGAAGATACGCAGTATTTT	CASSPPMREDTQYF	.	TRBJ2-3	TRBV18	.	14
TGCAGCGTTGACAATTACAATGAGCAGTTCTTC	CSVDNYNEQFF	once	TRBJ2-1	TRBV29-1	.	11
TGCAGTGCTTACAGGGTACTGGGCTACACCTTC	CSAYRVLGYTF	.	TRBJ1-2	TRBV20-1	.	11
TGTGCCAGCGTGGGGGGCGTTGCTGGAAACACCATATATTTT	CASVGGVAGNTIYF	once	TRBJ1-3	TRBV28	.	14
TGTGCCAGCAGTGAAACCCTAGCGGGAGGAAGGAATGAGCAGTTCTTC	CASSETLAGGRNEQFF	.	TRBJ2-1	TRBV25-1	TRBD2	16
TGCGCCAGCAGCTCGACACGATCCGGGGGCACTGAAGCTTTCTTT	CASSSTRSGGTEAFF	.	TRBJ1-1	TRBV5-1	.	15
TGTGCCACCAACTCTGGAAACACCATATATTTT	CATNSGNTIYF	.	TRBJ1-3	TRBV28	.	11
TGTGCCAGCTCAGAGGGGAATACTAACTATGGCTACACCTTC	CASSEGNTNYGYTF	.	TRBJ1-2	TRBV18	.	14
TGTGCCAGTTCCGCTTATCCGGGATCCTGGGCGGGGAACACTGAAGCTTTCTTT	CASSAYPGSWAGNTEAFF	.	TRBJ1-1	TRBV19	.	18
TGTGCCAGCTCACCAATGGCGGGAGCGAACACCGGGGAGCTGTTTTTT	CASSPMAGANTGELFF	once	TRBJ2-2	TRBV18	TRBD2	16
TGTGCCAGCAGTTTAAAAGTGGGGTCTGGAAACACCATATATTTT	CASSLKVGSGNTIYF	.	TRBJ1-3	TRBV27	.	15
TGTGCCAGCAGTTTGCGTCCGGACTACGAGCAGTACTTC	CASSLRPDYEQYF	.	TRBJ2-7	TRBV27	.	13
TGTGCCAGCAGCTGGGGACAGAACACTGAAGCTTTCTTT	CASSWGQNTEAFF	.	TRBJ1-1	TRBV11-1	.	13
TGTGCCTCCAAGGGAGGGACTGGAAACACCATATATTTT	CASKGGTGNTIYF	.	TRBJ1-3	TRBV6-1	.	13
TGTGCCAGCTCACCCGACAGTTTCAGCAATCAGCCCCAGCATTTT	CASSPDSFSNQPQHF	few	TRBJ1-5	TRBV18	.	15
TGTGCCAGCTCTCCTGGAGGGGGTGGTCCGTACTTC	CASSPGGGGPYF	.	TRBJ2-5	TRBV7-2	.	12
TGCGCCAGCAGCTCAGGGACAGGGGGCCAAGAGACCCAGTACTTC	CASSSGTGGQETQYF	once	TRBJ2-5	TRBV5-1	TRBD1	15
TGTGCCAGCAGTCAGGCTTCGGGGGCCAACGTCCTGACTTTC	CASSQASGANVLTF	once	TRBJ2-6	TRBV6-5	.	14
TGTGCCAGCCGGGGAGCGGGCACCGGGGAGCTGTTTTTT	CASRGAGTGELFF	.	TRBJ2-2	TRBV2	.	13
TGTGCCAGCAGTCCGGGACAGGCGGAGACCCAGTACTTC	CASSPGQAETQYF	.	TRBJ2-5	TRBV28	TRBD1	13
TGTGCCAGCAGCCCACGACGGGCCCTGGGCACTGAAGCTTTCTTT	CASSPRRALGTEAFF	.	TRBJ1-1	TRBV14	.	15
TGTGCCAGCAGCGGGGGGACTAGCGGGAGACATGAGCAGTTCTTC	CASSGGTSGRHEQFF	.	TRBJ2-1	TRBV7-9	TRBD2	15
TGTGCCAGCAGCCAATCGGGCAGAGCTAACTATGGCTACACCTTC	CASSQSGRANYGYTF	.	TRBJ1-2	TRBV16	.	15
TGCGCCAGCAGCCAAGCAGGGGCAGGGGAGCTTGGAAACACCATATATTTT	CASSQAGAGELGNTIYF	.	TRBJ1-3	TRBV4-3	.	17
TGTGCCAGCAGCGAGCGTGGTTATAGCGGGAGGGCCTATGAGCAGTTCTTC	CASSERGYSGRAYEQFF	.	TRBJ2-1	TRBV5-6	TRBD2	17
TGTGCCAGCCGCGGGACAGGGTCCCGCGAGCAGTACTTC	CASRGTGSREQYF	.	TRBJ2-7	TRBV28	TRBD1	13
TGTGCCAGCAGTTTTGGTCAGGGGATCTACGAGCAGTACTTC	CASSFGQGIYEQYF	.	TRBJ2-7	TRBV27	.	14
TGTGCCAGCAGCCCTTGGGACAGGGACACCGGGGAGCTGTTTTTT	CASSPWDRDTGELFF	.	TRBJ2-2	TRBV11-2	TRBD1	15
TGTGCCAGCAGCTTAGGGGCCTCCTCTGGAAACACCATATATTTT	CASSLGASSGNTIYF	.	TRBJ1-3	TRBV7-9	.	15
TGTGCCAGCAGCTTAGCGCCAGGGCAGAGCACAGATACGCAGTATTTT	CASSLAPGQSTDTQYF	.	TRBJ2-3	TRBV7-6	.	16
TGTGCCACCAGTTCTCAGGGGAACACTGAAGCTTTCTTT	CATSSQGNTEAFF	.	TRBJ1-1	TRBV7-9	.	13
TGTGCCAGCTCACCACCGGGGACGAACTATGGCTACACCTTC	CASSPPGTNYGYTF	.	TRBJ1-2	TRBV18	.	14
TGTGCCAGCAGTGGGGGACGTACAGATACGCAGTATTTT	CASSGGRTDTQYF	.	TRBJ2-3	TRBV7-8	.	13
TGCGCCAGCAGGGCTACTAGCGGGAGCGGCGAGACCCAGTACTTC	CASRATSGSGETQYF	.	TRBJ2-5	TRBV5-1	TRBD2	15
TGTGCCAGCAGTTTATCAGAGGGGCGAGGTGGCTACACCTTC	CASSLSEGRGGYTF	.	TRBJ1-2	TRBV27	.	14
TGTGCCAGTCAGCGGAACGGACAGGCTAAAGAGACCCAGTACTTC	CASQRNGQAKETQYF	once	TRBJ2-5	TRBV27	TRBD1	15
TGTGCCAGCAGCAAGGACGGGTCCTATGGCTACACCTTC	CASSKDGSYGYTF	once	TRBJ1-2	TRBV5-4	.	13
TGTGCCAGCAGCATACCCTCGGGGAATCAGCCCCAGCATTTT	CASSIPSGNQPQHF	.	TRBJ1-5	TRBV28	.	14
TGTGCCAGCAGGTCGGGACAGAGCAACTATGGCTACACCTTC	CASRSGQSNYGYTF	.	TRBJ1-2	TRBV2	TRBD1	14
TGTGCCAGCAGCCAAGATCTGGTGAACACTGAAGCTTTCTTT	CASSQDLVNTEAFF	.	TRBJ1-1	TRBV4-2	.	14
TGTGCCAGTAAACAGTTAATTAATGAAAAACTGTTTTTT	CASKQLINEKLFF	.	TRBJ1-4	TRBV7-9	.	13